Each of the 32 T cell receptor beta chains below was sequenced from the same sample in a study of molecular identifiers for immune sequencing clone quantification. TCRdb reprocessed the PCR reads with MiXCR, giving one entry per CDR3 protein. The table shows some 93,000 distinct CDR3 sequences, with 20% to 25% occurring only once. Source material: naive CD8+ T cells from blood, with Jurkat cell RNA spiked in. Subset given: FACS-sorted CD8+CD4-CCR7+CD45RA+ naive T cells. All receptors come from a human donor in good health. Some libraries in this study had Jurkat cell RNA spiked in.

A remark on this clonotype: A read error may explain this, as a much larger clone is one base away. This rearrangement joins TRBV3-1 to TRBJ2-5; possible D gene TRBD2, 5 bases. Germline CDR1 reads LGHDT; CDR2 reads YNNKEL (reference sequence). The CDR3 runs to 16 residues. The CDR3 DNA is TGTGCCGGCAGCCAAATAACTAGGGCACCATTGGAGACCCAGTACTTC. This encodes CAGSQITRAPLETQYF.

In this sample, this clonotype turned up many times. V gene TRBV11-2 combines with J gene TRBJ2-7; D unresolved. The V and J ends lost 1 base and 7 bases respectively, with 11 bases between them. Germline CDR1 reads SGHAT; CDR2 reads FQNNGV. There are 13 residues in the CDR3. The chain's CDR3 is CASSLVEVLEQYF. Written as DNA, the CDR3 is TGTGCCAGCAGCTTAGTTGAGGTTTTGGAGCAGTACTTC.

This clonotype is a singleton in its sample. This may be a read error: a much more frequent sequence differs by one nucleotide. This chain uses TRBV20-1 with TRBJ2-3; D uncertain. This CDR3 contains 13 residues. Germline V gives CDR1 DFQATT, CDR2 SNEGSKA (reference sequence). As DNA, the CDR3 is TGCAGTGCTAGAAATCCCAGCACAGATACGCAGTGTTTT. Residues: CSARNPSTDTQCF.

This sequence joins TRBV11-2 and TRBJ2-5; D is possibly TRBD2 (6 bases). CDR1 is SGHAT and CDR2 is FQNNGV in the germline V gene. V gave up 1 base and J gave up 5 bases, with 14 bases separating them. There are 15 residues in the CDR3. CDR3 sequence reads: CASSLGGLPEETQYF. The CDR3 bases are TGTGCCAGCAGCTTAGGAGGACTACCAGAGGAGACCCAGTACTTC.

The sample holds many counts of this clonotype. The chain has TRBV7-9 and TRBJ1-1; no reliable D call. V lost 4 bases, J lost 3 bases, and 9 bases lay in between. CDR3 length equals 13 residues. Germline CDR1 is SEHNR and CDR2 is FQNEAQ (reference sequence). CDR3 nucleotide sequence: TGTGCCAGCAGCTCGACCGATTACACTGAAGCTTTCTTT. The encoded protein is CASSSTDYTEAFF.

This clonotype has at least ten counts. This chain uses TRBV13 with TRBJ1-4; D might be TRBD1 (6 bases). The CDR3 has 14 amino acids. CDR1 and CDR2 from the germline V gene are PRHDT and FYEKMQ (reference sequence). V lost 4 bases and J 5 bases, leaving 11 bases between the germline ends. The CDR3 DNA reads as TGTGCCAGCAGCTCCCGGCAGGGGAATGAAAAACTGTTTTTT. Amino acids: CASSSRQGNEKLFF. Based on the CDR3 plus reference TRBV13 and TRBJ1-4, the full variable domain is AAGVIQSPRHLIKEKRETATLKCYPIPRHDTVYWYQQGPGQDPQFLISFYEKMQSDKGSIPDRFSAQQFSDYHSELNMSSLELGDSALYFCASSSRQGNEKLFFGSGTQLSVL.

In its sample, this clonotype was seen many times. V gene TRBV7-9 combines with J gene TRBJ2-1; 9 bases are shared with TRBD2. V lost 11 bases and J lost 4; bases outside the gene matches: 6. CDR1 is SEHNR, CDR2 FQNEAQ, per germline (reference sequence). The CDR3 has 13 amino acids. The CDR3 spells CAGGLALYNEQFF. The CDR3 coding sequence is TGTGCCGGAGGACTAGCGCTATACAATGAGCAGTTCTTC.

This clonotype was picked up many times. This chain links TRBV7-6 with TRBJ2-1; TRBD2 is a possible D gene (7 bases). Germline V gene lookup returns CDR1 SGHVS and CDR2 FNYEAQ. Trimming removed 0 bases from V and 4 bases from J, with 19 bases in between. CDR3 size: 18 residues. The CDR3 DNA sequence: TGTGCCAGCAGCTTAGCCTCCCCCTTGGCGGGGGCGTACAATGAGCAGTTCTTC. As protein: CASSLASPLAGAYNEQFF.

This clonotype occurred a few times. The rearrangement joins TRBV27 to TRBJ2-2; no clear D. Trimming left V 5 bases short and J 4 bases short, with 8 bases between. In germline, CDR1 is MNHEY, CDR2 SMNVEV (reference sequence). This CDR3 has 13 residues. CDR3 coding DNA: TGTGCCAGCAGTCCCACATTCACCGGGGAGCTGTTTTTT. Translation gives CASSPTFTGELFF.

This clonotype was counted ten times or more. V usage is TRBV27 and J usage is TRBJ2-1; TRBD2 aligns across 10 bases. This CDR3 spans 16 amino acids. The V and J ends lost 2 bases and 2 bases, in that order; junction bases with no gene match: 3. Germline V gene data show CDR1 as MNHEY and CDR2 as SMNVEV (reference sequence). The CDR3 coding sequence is TGTGCCAGCAGTTTAACTAGCGGGGCCACCTACAATGAGCAGTTCTTC. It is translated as CASSLTSGATYNEQFF.

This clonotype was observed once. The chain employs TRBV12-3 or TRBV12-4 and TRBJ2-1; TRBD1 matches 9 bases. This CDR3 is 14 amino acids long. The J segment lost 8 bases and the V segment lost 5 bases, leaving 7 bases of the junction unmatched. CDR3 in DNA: TGTGCCAGCAGTGACGGGACAGGGAAGTATGAGCAGTTCTTC. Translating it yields CASSDGTGKYEQFF.

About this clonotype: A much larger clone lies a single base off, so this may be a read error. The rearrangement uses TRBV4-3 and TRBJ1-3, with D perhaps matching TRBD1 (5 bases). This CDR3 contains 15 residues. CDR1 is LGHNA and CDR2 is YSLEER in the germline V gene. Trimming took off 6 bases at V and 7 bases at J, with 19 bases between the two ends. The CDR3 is CASRQDIGVGNTIYF. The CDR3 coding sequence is TGCGCCAGCAGGCAGGATATAGGGGTTGGGAACACCATATATTTT.

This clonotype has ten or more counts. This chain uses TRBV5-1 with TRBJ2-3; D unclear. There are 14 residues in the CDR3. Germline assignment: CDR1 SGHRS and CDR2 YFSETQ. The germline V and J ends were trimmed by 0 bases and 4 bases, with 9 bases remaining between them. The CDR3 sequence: CASSLDFHADTQYF. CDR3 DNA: TGCGCCAGCAGCTTGGATTTTCATGCAGATACGCAGTATTTT.

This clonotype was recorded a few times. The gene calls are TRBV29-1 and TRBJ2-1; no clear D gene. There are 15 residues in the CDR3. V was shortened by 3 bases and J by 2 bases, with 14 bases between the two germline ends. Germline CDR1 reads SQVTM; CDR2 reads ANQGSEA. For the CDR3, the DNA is TGCAGCGTTGATGGTGCGACTCTAACCTACAATGAGCAGTTCTTC. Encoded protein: CSVDGATLTYNEQFF.

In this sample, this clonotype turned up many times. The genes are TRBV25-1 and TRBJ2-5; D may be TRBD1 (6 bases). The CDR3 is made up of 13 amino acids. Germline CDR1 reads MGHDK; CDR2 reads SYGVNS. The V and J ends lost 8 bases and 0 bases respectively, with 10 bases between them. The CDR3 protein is CASDDRYQETQYF. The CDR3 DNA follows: TGTGCCAGCGACGACAGGTACCAAGAGACCCAGTACTTC.

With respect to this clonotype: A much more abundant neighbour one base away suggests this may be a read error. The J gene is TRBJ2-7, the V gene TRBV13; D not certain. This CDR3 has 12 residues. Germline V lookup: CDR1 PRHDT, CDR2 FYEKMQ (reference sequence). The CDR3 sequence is CAHSFSSADTCF. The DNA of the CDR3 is TGTGCCCACAGCTTCTCCTCCGCCGATACGTGCTTC.

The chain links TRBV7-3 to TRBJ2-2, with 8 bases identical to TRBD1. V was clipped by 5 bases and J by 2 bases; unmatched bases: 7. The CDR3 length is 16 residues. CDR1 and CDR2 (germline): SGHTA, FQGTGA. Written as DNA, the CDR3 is TGTGCCAGCAGCCCTACGACAGGGGATAACACCGGGGAGCTGTTTTTT. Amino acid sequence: CASSPTTGDNTGELFF.

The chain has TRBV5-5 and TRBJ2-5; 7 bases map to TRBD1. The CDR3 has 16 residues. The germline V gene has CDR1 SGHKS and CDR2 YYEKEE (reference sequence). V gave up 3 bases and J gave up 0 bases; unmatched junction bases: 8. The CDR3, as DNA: TGTGCCAGCAGCTATCGGGACAGAAAAGACCAAGAGACCCAGTACTTC. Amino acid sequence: CASSYRDRKDQETQYF.

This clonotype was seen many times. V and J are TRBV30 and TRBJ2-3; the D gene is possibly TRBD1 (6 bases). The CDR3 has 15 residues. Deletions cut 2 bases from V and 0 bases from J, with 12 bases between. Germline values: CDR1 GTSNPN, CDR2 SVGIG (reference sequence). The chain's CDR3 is CAWSKGVTSTDTQYF. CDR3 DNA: TGTGCCTGGAGTAAGGGGGTTACTAGCACAGATACGCAGTATTTT.

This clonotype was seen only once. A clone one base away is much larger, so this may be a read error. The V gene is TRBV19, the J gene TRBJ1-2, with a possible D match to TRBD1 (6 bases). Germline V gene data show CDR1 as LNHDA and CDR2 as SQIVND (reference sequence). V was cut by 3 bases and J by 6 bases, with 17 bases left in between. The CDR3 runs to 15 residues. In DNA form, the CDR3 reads TGTGCCAGTAGTATGTACGCCGGGACACGTGATGGCTACACCTTC. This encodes CASSMYAGTRDGYTF.

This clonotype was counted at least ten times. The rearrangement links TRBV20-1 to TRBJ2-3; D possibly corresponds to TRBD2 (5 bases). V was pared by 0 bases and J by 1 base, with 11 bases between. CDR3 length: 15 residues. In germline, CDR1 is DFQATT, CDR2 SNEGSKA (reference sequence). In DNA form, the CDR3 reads TGCAGTGCTAGAGATCTACTAGTGGGCACAGATACGCAGTATTTT. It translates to CSARDLLVGTDTQYF.

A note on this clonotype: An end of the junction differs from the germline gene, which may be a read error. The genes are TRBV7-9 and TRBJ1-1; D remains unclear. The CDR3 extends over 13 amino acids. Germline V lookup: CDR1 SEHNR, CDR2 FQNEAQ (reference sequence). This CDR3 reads CASSERANTEAFF. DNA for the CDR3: TGTGCCAGCAGCGAACGGGCTAACACTGAGGCTTTCTTT.

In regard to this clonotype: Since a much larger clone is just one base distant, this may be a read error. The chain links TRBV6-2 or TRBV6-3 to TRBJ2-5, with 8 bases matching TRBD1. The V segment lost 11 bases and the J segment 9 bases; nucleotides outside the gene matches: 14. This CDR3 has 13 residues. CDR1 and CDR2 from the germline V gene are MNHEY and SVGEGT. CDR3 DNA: TGTGCCCGCCAGACAGGGGCCCGGGTGGCCCAGTACTTC. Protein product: CARQTGARVAQYF.

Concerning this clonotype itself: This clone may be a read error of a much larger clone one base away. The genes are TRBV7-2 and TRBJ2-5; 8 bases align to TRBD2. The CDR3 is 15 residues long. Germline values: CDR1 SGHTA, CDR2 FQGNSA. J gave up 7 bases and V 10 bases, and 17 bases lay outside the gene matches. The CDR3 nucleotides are TGTGCCACGATTCGGGCTAGCGGGTACTATGGGACCCAGTACTTC. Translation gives CATIRASGYYGTQYF. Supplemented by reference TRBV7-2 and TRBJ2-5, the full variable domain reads GAGVSQSPSNKVTEKGKDVELRCDPISGHTALYWYRQSLGQGLEFLIYFQGNSAPDKSGLPSDRFSAERTGGSVSTLTIQRTQQEDSAVYLCATIRASGYYGTQYFGPGTRLLVL.

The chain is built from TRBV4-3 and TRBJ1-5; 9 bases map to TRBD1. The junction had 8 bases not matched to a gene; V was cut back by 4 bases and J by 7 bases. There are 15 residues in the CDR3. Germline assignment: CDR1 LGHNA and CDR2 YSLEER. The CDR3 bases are TGCGCCAGCAGCCGGGACAGGGTCTCGCGACAGCCCCAGCATTTT. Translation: CASSRDRVSRQPQHF.

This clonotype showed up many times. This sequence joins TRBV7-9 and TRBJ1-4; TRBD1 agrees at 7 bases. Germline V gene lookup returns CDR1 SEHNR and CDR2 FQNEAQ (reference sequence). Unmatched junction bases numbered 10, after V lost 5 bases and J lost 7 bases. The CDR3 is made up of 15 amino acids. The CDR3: CASSAGTEEREKLFF. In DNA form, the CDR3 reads TGTGCCAGCAGCGCGGGGACAGAGGAGCGTGAAAAACTGTTTTTT. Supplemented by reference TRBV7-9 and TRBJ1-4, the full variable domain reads DTGVSQNPRHKITKRGQNVTFRCDPISEHNRLYWYRQTLGQGPEFLTYFQNEAQLEKSRLLSDRFSAERPKGSFSTLEIQRTEQGDSAMYLCASSAGTEEREKLFFGSGTQLSVL.

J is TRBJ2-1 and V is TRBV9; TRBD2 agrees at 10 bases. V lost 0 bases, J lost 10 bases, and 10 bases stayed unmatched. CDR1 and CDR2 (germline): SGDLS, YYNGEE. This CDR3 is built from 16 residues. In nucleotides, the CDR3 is TGTGCCAGCAGCGTAGGGCTAGCGGGGGACGGGGAGGAGCAGTTCTTC. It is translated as CASSVGLAGDGEEQFF.

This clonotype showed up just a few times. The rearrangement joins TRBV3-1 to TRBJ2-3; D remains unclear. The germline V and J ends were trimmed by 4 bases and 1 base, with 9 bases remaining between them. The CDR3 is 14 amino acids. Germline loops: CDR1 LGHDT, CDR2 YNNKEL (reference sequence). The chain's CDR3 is CASSPFLGTDTQYF. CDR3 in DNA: TGTGCCAGCAGCCCTTTTCTGGGCACAGATACGCAGTATTTT.

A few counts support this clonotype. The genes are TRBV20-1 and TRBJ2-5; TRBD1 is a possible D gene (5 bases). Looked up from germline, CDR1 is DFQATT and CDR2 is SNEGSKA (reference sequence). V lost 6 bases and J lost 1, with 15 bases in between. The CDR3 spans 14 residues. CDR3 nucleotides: TGCAGTGCAGGGGTAAATTTAGTCCAAGAGACCCAGTACTTC. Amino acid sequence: CSAGVNLVQETQYF.

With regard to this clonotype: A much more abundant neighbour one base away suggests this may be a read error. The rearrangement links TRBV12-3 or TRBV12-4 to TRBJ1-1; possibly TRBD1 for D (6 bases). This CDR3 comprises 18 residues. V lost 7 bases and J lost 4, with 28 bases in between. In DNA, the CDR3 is TGTGCCAGCATCTACTTGGGGCAGGAGGGAACCAGGGGCACTGAAGCTTTCTTT. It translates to CASIYLGQEGTRGTEAFF.

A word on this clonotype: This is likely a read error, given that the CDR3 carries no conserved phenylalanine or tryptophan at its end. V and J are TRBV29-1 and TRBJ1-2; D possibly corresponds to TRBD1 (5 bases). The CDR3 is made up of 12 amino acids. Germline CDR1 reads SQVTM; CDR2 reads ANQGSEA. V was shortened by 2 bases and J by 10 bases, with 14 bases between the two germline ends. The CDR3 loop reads CSVESSGGDYTS. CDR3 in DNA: TGCAGCGTTGAATCCTCCGGGGGTGACTACACCTCC.

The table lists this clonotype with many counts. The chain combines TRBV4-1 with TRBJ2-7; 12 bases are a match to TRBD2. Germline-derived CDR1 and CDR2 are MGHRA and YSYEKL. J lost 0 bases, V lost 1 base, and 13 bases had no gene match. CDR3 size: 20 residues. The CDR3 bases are TGCGCCAGCAGCCAAGGGATTACTAGCGGGGGGTTTATGAACTCCTACGAGCAGTACTTC. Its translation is CASSQGITSGGFMNSYEQYF.